Following are 14 T cell receptor beta chains from one sample sequenced in a study of cytomegalovirus exposure and HLA in healthy donors. The study ran its PCR with 60 Vbeta and 13 Jbeta primers. This table comes from immunoSEQ multiplex PCR, and its TCRdb copy is limited to in-frame clones, with some not included. Of approximately 100,000 clones in the sample, less than 80% were seen once. The sequenced sample consisted of PBMCs. Source of these receptors: a woman aged 40 to 50 in good health and CMV-seronegative.

This chain joins TRBV6-6 and TRBJ1-1; 7 bases are a match to TRBD1. This CDR3 region has 15 residues. In germline, CDR1 is MNHNY, CDR2 SVGAGI (reference sequence). V shed 4 bases, J shed 1 base, and the junction held 6 bases outside the gene matches. The CDR3 coding sequence is TGTGCCAGCAGTTCCTACAGGGGAAAGAACACTGAAGCTTTCTTT. Its translation: CASSSYRGKNTEAFF.

The rearrangement joins TRBV25-1 to TRBJ2-7; D not certain. Germline CDR1 reads MGHDK; CDR2 reads SYGVNS. The CDR3 length is 12 residues. Trimming removed 7 bases from V and 0 bases from J, with 7 bases in between. CDR3 in DNA: TGTGCCAGCAAGACAAGCTCCTACGAGCAGTACTTC. Protein sequence: CASKTSSYEQYF.

The chain is built from TRBV5-4 and TRBJ2-2; TRBD2 agrees at 14 bases. Looked up from germline, CDR1 is SGHNT and CDR2 is YYREEE (reference sequence). V lost 4 bases, J lost 5 bases, and 7 bases stayed unmatched. This CDR3 has 17 residues. This CDR3 reads CASSLPGLAGDTGELFF. The CDR3 nucleotides read TGTGCCAGCAGCCTACCGGGACTAGCGGGGGATACCGGGGAGCTGTTTTTT.

This clone has just a few counts. The chain carries TRBV2 and TRBJ1-5; 7 nucleotides line up with TRBD1. The CDR3 runs 14 residues. Germline lookup yields CDR1 SNHLY and CDR2 FYNNEI. J gave up 6 bases and V 5 bases, and 7 bases lay outside the gene matches. The CDR3 loop reads CASSRQGPTQPQHF. CDR3 sequence (DNA): TGTGCCAGCAGTCGACAGGGCCCGACTCAGCCCCAGCATTTT.

Written as DNA, the CDR3 is TGTGCCAGCAGCTTAGCGGTCAGGGAGGCCTATCAGCCCCAGCATTTT. Its translation is CASSLAVREAYQPQHF. This rearrangement joins TRBV7-8 to TRBJ1-5; a possible D gene is TRBD1 (5 bases). The CDR3 spans 16 residues. Germline CDR1 is SGHVS and CDR2 is FQNEAQ. V lost 0 bases, J lost 5 bases, and 14 bases lay in between.

The CDR3 DNA is TGTGCCAGCAGTTCGGGGGGGAAAAGTAATGAAAAACTGTTTTTT. This translates into CASSSGGKSNEKLFF. V gene TRBV28 combines with J gene TRBJ1-4; maybe TRBD1 (5 bases). The CDR3 runs to 15 residues. Germline V lookup: CDR1 MDHEN, CDR2 SYDVKM. The V end lost 4 bases, the J end lost 4 bases, and 13 bases lay between the germline ends.

This clone has just a few counts. The junction differs from germline at one of its ends, possibly a read error. The chain recombines TRBV7-9 with TRBJ2-5, with no clear D. Germline V gene data show CDR1 as SEHNR and CDR2 as FQNEAQ (reference sequence). The CDR3 length is 12 residues. In nucleotides, the CDR3 is TGTTCCAGCAGCCTGTACCAAGAGACCCAGTACTTC. Translation gives CSSSLYQETQYF. Complete variable domain (other parts from reference TRBV7-9 and TRBJ2-5): DTGVSQNPRHKITKRGQNVTFRCDPISEHNRLYWYRQTLGQGPEFLTYFQNEAQLEKSRLLSDRFSAERPKGSFSTLEIQRTEQGDSAMYLCSSSLYQETQYFGPGTRLLVL.

The CDR3 region is CASSPGHLSSYEQYF. CDR3 in DNA: TGTGCCAGCAGCCCGGGACATCTGAGCTCCTACGAGCAGTACTTC. The rearrangement uses TRBV5-8 and TRBJ2-7; possible D gene TRBD1, 6 bases. V lost 4 bases, J lost 0 bases, and 14 bases lay in between. Looked up from germline, CDR1 is SGHTS and CDR2 is YDEGEE. The CDR3 is 15 residues long. The complete variable domain, with remaining parts taken from reference TRBV5-8 and TRBJ2-7, reads EAGVTQSPTHLIKTRGQQATLRCSPISGHTSVYWYQQALGLGLQFLLWYDEGEERNRGNFPPRFSGRQFPNYSSELNVNALELEDSALYLCASSPGHLSSYEQYFGPGTRLTVT.

This chain connects TRBV11-2 to TRBJ1-1; 7 bases are shared with TRBD1. The junction had 7 bases not matched to a gene; V was cut back by 1 base and J by 2 bases. Germline V gives CDR1 SGHAT, CDR2 FQNNGV. The CDR3 is 16 amino acids. The CDR3 loop is CASSLGGAGGNTEAFF. In nucleotides, the CDR3 is TGTGCCAGCAGCTTAGGCGGGGCAGGGGGAAACACTGAAGCTTTCTTT.

This clone was seen only a few times. The rearrangement joins TRBV7-9 to TRBJ1-2; D remains unclear. Germline V CDR1 and CDR2: SEHNR, FQNEAQ (reference sequence). V was trimmed by 6 bases and J by 1 base, leaving 12 bases between them. The CDR3 spans 14 residues. CDR3 sequence: CASRRRSLNYGYTF. The CDR3 nucleotides are TGTGCCAGCAGACGACGGAGCCTTAACTATGGCTACACCTTC. The whole variable domain, remainder taken from reference TRBV7-9 and TRBJ1-2, is DTGVSQNPRHKITKRGQNVTFRCDPISEHNRLYWYRQTLGQGPEFLTYFQNEAQLEKSRLLSDRFSAERPKGSFSTLEIQRTEQGDSAMYLCASRRRSLNYGYTFGSGTRLTVV.

This sequence joins TRBV4-3 and TRBJ2-1; D is unclear. The ends were cut back, 1 base at V and 3 bases at J, with 10 bases in the middle. The CDR3 is 15 residues long. Per the germline V gene, CDR1 is LGHNA and CDR2 is YSLEER. DNA for the CDR3: TGCGCCAGCAGCCAAGCAGTTCTCGTCTACAATGAGCAGTTCTTC. Its translation: CASSQAVLVYNEQFF.

The chain recombines TRBV5-1 with TRBJ2-5; 7 bases are shared with TRBD2. Germline V gives CDR1 SGHRS, CDR2 YFSETQ. V gave up 1 base and J gave up 5 bases; unmatched junction bases: 5. CDR3 size: 14 residues. CDR3 protein: CASSLTWGGETQYF. The CDR3 DNA reads as TGCGCCAGCAGCTTGACTTGGGGGGGGGAGACCCAGTACTTC. Full variable domain (remainder filled in from reference TRBV5-1 and TRBJ2-5): KAGVTQTPRYLIKTRGQQVTLSCSPISGHRSVSWYQQTPGQGLQFLFEYFSETQRNKGNFPGRFSGRQFSNSRSEMNVSTLELGDSALYLCASSLTWGGETQYFGPGTRLLVL.

This chain links TRBV5-6 with TRBJ2-7; 8 bases are a match to TRBD2. With 4 bases clipped from V and 3 bases from J, the junction kept 3 bases outside the gene matches. In germline, CDR1 is SGHDT, CDR2 YYEEEE. The CDR3 runs to 13 residues. CDR3 sequence (DNA): TGTGCCAGCAGCGCCGGGGGGGACTACGAGCAGTACTTC. Its protein is CASSAGGDYEQYF.

Only a few counts were recorded for this clone. The rearrangement joins TRBV28 to TRBJ1-2, with 8 bases matching TRBD1. The CDR3 extends over 13 amino acids. Germline values: CDR1 MDHEN, CDR2 SYDVKM. Trimming took 5 bases from V and 7 from J; bases not matched to a gene: 6. In DNA, the CDR3 is TGTGCCAGCAGTCCTCCGGACAGGGCTGGCTACACCTTC. It yields the protein CASSPPDRAGYTF.